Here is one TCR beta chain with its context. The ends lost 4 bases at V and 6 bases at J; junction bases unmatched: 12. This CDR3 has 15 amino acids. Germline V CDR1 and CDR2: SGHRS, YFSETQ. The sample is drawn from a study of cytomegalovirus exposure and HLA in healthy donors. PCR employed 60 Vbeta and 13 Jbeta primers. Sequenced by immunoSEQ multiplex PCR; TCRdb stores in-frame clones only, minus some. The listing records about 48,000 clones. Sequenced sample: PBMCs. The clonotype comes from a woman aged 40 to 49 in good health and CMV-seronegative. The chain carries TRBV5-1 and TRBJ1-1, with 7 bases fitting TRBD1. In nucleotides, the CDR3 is TGCGCCAGCAGCCCTACAGGGGCCCCCGGGGCTGAAGCTTTCTTT. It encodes CASSPTGAPGAEAFF.